This entry is about one T cell receptor (beta chain). Its target antigen remains unknown. No base qualities exist here, and no much larger clone lies one base off it. High-throughput TCR beta sequencing profiled peripheral blood CD8+ and CD4+ T cells from healthy donors, Susac syndrome patients and multiple sclerosis patients. Treatment-naive patients with stable or active relapsing-remitting disease fulfilling revised McDonald criteria were used as multiple sclerosis controls. CD8+ TEMRA cells were enriched by FACS, while bulk CD8+ and CD4+ T cells were purified by magnetic negative isolation. Blood was collected in EDTA tubes and processed within 24 hours, with PBMCs isolated through density gradient centrifugation. PBMCs intended for TCR sequencing were frozen in liquid nitrogen and were later thawed in a 37 degrees C water bath. Purity of sorted or isolated CD4+, CD8+ and CD8+ TEMRA cells was at least 90%.

The data derive from a study of CD8 T cells in Susac syndrome (dated by TCRdb to about 2019). Study-level background: The study used repertoire sequencing to test whether antigen drove CD8+ T cell activation and differentiation in Susac syndrome.

Points the paper makes about the study in general: The TCR sequencing and HLA analysis was acknowledged to have included a relatively small number of individuals.

Relative to germline, V is 5 bases shorter and J is 4 bases shorter, with 8 bases between their ends. Taken from cysteine to phenylalanine, the CDR3 has 12 residues. The only DNA kept is the CDR3, 36 bases in frame from the first base. As encoded in the germline V gene, CDR1 is MDHEN while CDR2 is SYDVKM. RNA was extracted with the RNeasy kit and 0.5 to 1 ug was reverse transcribed using random hexamers. TCR beta CDR3 regions were amplified with the immunoSEQ multiplex PCR assay covering 54 Vbeta and 13 Jbeta segments. PCR amplification bias was corrected by using a synthetic template baseline for primer optimization and computational correction. The original methods were these. Only productive sequences were kept, with reads annotated to V, D and J genes according to IMGT and analyzed in immunoSEQ Analyzer. Clonality was computed as one minus Shannon entropy normalized by log2 of the number of productive unique sequences. For each patient and control, public and private clones were evaluated within the 100 most prevalent clones. Susac-specific clones were defined as absent from healthy and MS cohorts, about 1,000 published viral clones and other ImmuneACCESS disease sequences. The raw public reads went through TCRdb reprocessing: fastp at Q25, MiXCR clone calling, in-frame beta chains kept. Entries that share a CDR3 protein sequence are merged under the most common genes and DNA. The V and J calls were determined by TCRdb, not by the authors. The sample table shows about 250,000 distinct CDR3 sequences, and around 93% are seen once. The ten most abundant clones make up around 0.067% of the sample.

This receptor was taken from a human donor with multiple sclerosis. The rearranged segments are TRBV28 and TRBJ1-1; perhaps TRBD1 is the D gene, with 5 bases matching. Sequencing was done on a sample of CD4+ T cells from PBMCs. The sequenced DNA: TGTGCCAGCAGTCGACAGTTCACTGAAGCTTTCTTT. This sequence encodes CASSRQFTEAFF.